This T cell receptor beta chain was identified during a study of blood T cell repertoires in COVID-19. Study-wide background: From the United States, Italy and Spain came samples of acute and convalescent COVID-19. PBMCs, B-cell-depleted T cells, or T cells provided the cDNA or gDNA that made up the material.

Original processing notes: Estimates of nucleated cell counts were drawn from the amplification of reference gene primers. Measured with immunoSEQ multiplex PCR; TCRdb has only the in-frame clones, and not every one. V and J calls plus clone size are reproduced from that table; the DNA served to infer D and trimming. The sample lists approximately 81,000 clones; around 80% were seen once. A note on this clone: A read error may account for a junction end that differs from germline.

Looked up from germline, CDR1 is MNHEY and CDR2 is SVGAGI. The CDR3 has 15 residues. The sequence derives from a human donor in a cohort sampled during active COVID-19. This sequence joins TRBV6-5 and TRBJ2-6; D may be TRBD1 (5 bases). The sequencing sample was made of peripheral blood. CDR3 amino acids: CASKETLSGANVLAF. The CDR3 bases are TGTGCCAGCAAAGAGACACTCTCTGGGGCCAACGTCCTGGCTTTC.